This TCR beta chain derives from a study of shared clonotypes between healthy human individuals. Clones were read by immunoSEQ multiplex PCR, and TCRdb kept only the in-frame ones, dropping some. The table has roughly 2 million clones, 90% to 97% seen once. The CDR3 loop spans 13 amino acids. Deletions cut 2 bases from V and 5 bases from J, with 9 bases between. In germline, CDR1 is GTSNPN, CDR2 SVGIG (reference sequence). This sequence originates from a man between 18 and 29 years old in good health. Sequencing used naive CD4+ T cells sorted from blood. Described subset: CD45RA+ positively selected. The chain couples TRBV30 to TRBJ2-2; D possibly uses TRBD1 or TRBD2 (5 bases each). DNA for the CDR3: TGTGCCTGGAGTCGAGGGGTGACCGGGGAGCTGTTTTTT. Amino acid sequence: CAWSRGVTGELFF.